This T cell receptor (beta chain) was identified in a study of blood T cell repertoires in COVID-19. Across the study: The analysed material was cDNA or gDNA that came from T cells, B-cell-depleted T cells, or PBMCs.

The CDR3 covers 14 residues. CDR1 SNHLY and CDR2 FYNNEI come from the germline V gene. V shed 5 bases and J 4 bases; nucleotides not matched to a gene: 6. Sequencing was performed with immunoSEQ multiplex PCR; in TCRdb, only in-frame clones are kept and a portion is missing. This sample yields 100,000 to 150,000 clones, of which approximately 80% are seen a single time; roughly 12% belongs to the top ten. This chain joins TRBV2 and TRBJ2-7; 9 nucleotides match TRBD1. What was sequenced was peripheral blood. This clonotype was obtained from a man in his sixties with acute or convalescent COVID-19. CDR3 in amino acids: CASSRGQGYYEQYF. CDR3 bases: TGTGCCAGCAGTCGCGGACAGGGGTATTACGAGCAGTACTTC.